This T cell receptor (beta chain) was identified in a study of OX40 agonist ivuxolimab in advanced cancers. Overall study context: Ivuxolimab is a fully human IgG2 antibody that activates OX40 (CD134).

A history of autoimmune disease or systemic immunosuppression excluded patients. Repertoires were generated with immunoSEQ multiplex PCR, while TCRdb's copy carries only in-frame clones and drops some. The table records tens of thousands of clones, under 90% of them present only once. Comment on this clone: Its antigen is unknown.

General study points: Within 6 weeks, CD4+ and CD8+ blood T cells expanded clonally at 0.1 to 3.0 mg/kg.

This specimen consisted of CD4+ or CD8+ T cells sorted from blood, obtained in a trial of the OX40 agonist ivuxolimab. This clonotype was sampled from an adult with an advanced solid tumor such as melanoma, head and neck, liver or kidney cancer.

CDR3 sequence (DNA): TGCAGCGTTGTGGGCCTCGGGCTGAAAGCTTTCTTT. Amino acids: CSVVGLGLKAFF. The rearrangement joins TRBV29-1 to TRBJ1-1, with D hard to call. With 4 bases removed from V and 9 bases from J, the gap between germline ends came to 15 bases. Germline values: CDR1 SQVTM, CDR2 ANQGSEA. The CDR3 loop spans 12 amino acids.